The subject of this entry is one TCR beta chain. Its antigen remains unidentified. The PCR was carried out with 60 Vbeta primers and 13 Jbeta primers. In the study's own analysis: The authors later counted 65 million to 90 million unique TCR beta chains, roughly 10 million of them shared. Using immunoSEQ multiplex PCR, the repertoire was profiled, and TCRdb retains in-frame clones only, with some absent. That table is the source of V, J and clone size, and D and trimming were worked out from the DNA. This sample has 200,000 or so clones; roughly 83% occur once, and the top ten carry 0.39%. Germline CDR1 and CDR2: SNHLY and FYNNEI. Trimming took 3 bases from V and 5 from J; bases not matched to a gene: 3. CDR3 size: 14 residues. This sample is part of a study of cytomegalovirus exposure and HLA in healthy donors. Study results and caveats: Across all donors, roughly uniform sequencing depth was an assumption of the presence/absence analyses.

Sequencing was carried out using PBMCs. This TCR was recovered from a male donor in good health and CMV-seropositive. The chain is built from TRBV2 and TRBJ2-5; 10 positions agree with TRBD2. The CDR3 spells CASSEGTSAETQYF. The CDR3 nucleotides read TGTGCCAGCAGTGAGGGGACTAGCGCGGAGACCCAGTACTTC.